This is a list of T cell receptor beta chains from one sample in a study of shared T cell receptors in the human thymus. TCRdb's copy holds only in-frame clones and misses some; the assay was immunoSEQ multiplex PCR. The sample includes roughly 700,000 clones, roughly 88% of them seen just once. The same data also went into a second study, on human thymus T cells.

Sequencing used thymocytes. The source is a boy under two years old with a congenital heart defect. The CDR3 runs from the conserved cysteine through the conserved F or W. Fields, in order: clone size, J gene, V gene, D gene, CDR3 protein, CDR3 DNA. A D gene is named only where the DNA matches it firmly. For some rows the clone size is stated as once, few or many, or as a class when expanded; others skip it.

abundance: few; j_gene: TRBJ1-1; v_gene: TRBV28; d_gene: .; CDR3aa: CASQTGNTEAFF; CDR3nt: TGTGCCAGCCAAACAGGGAACACTGAAGCTTTCTTT
abundance: .; j_gene: TRBJ2-1; v_gene: TRBV28; d_gene: TRBD2; CDR3aa: CASSPPRGVSYNEQFF; CDR3nt: TGTGCCAGCAGTCCGCCCCGGGGGGTCTCCTACAATGAGCAGTTCTTC
abundance: .; j_gene: TRBJ2-5; v_gene: TRBV5-6; d_gene: TRBD2; CDR3aa: CASSPGTRYPHQETQYF; CDR3nt: TGTGCCAGCAGTCCCGGGACTAGGTACCCTCACCAAGAGACCCAGTACTTC
abundance: .; j_gene: TRBJ2-1; v_gene: TRBV7-2; d_gene: TRBD2; CDR3aa: CASSCRRDYLRSYNEQFF; CDR3nt: TGTGCCAGCAGCTGTCGACGGGACTACCTGCGCTCCTACAATGAGCAGTTCTTC
abundance: .; j_gene: TRBJ1-1; v_gene: TRBV6-1; d_gene: .; CDR3aa: CASNRVSSTEAFF; CDR3nt: TGTGCCAGCAATCGGGTTTCGAGCACTGAAGCTTTCTTT
abundance: .; j_gene: TRBJ1-2; v_gene: TRBV14; d_gene: TRBD1; CDR3aa: CASSQARQGNYGYTF; CDR3nt: TGTGCCAGCAGCCAAGCTCGACAGGGAAACTATGGCTACACCTTC
abundance: .; j_gene: TRBJ2-3; v_gene: TRBV19; d_gene: TRBD1; CDR3aa: CASNPTGDPDTQYF; CDR3nt: TGTGCCAGTAATCCGACAGGGGACCCAGATACGCAGTATTTT
abundance: .; j_gene: TRBJ1-4; v_gene: TRBV27; d_gene: TRBD1; CDR3aa: CASSYPGQGPKEKLFF; CDR3nt: TGTGCCAGCAGTTATCCGGGACAGGGCCCCAAAGAAAAACTGTTTTTT
abundance: .; j_gene: TRBJ2-2; v_gene: TRBV5-6; d_gene: TRBD2; CDR3aa: CASSLWAGGSGELFF; CDR3nt: TGTGCCAGCAGCTTGTGGGCGGGAGGATCCGGGGAGCTGTTTTTT
abundance: .; j_gene: TRBJ1-2; v_gene: TRBV21-1; d_gene: .; CDR3aa: CASSAGTVQGVNYGYTF; CDR3nt: TGTGCCAGCAGCGCCGGGACAGTCCAGGGAGTTAACTATGGCTACACCTTC
abundance: .; j_gene: TRBJ2-7; v_gene: TRBV12-5; d_gene: TRBD2; CDR3aa: CASGSLQSGSYEQYF; CDR3nt: TGTGCTAGTGGTTCCCTACAGAGCGGGAGTTACGAGCAGTACTTC
abundance: .; j_gene: TRBJ1-1; v_gene: TRBV7-9; d_gene: .; CDR3aa: CASSPHGRGNTEAFF; CDR3nt: TGTGCCAGCAGCCCCCACGGCAGGGGGAACACTGAAGCTTTCTTT
abundance: .; j_gene: TRBJ2-1; v_gene: TRBV18; d_gene: .; CDR3aa: CASSPSGGPVDEQFF; CDR3nt: TGTGCCAGCTCCCCCTCTGGAGGGCCGGTTGATGAGCAGTTCTTC
abundance: .; j_gene: TRBJ1-4; v_gene: TRBV27; d_gene: .; CDR3aa: CASSSPGRGGENEKLFF; CDR3nt: TGTGCCAGCAGTTCCCCCGGTCGCGGGGGGGAAAATGAAAAACTGTTTTTT
abundance: .; j_gene: TRBJ1-4; v_gene: TRBV6-5; d_gene: TRBD1; CDR3aa: CASSPWGQGREKLFF; CDR3nt: TGTGCCAGCAGTCCATGGGGACAGGGTAGAGAAAAACTGTTTTTT
abundance: .; j_gene: TRBJ2-1; v_gene: TRBV19; d_gene: TRBD2; CDR3aa: CASSIDFLAGNPHEQFF; CDR3nt: TGTGCCAGTAGTATAGATTTCCTAGCGGGAAACCCCCATGAGCAGTTCTTC
abundance: .; j_gene: TRBJ1-2; v_gene: TRBV11-2; d_gene: .; CDR3aa: CASSPRRGGFYGYTF; CDR3nt: TGTGCCAGCAGCCCTCGGAGGGGGGGCTTCTATGGCTACACCTTC
abundance: .; j_gene: TRBJ2-3; v_gene: TRBV5-4; d_gene: .; CDR3aa: CASSLAGADTQYF; CDR3nt: TGTGCCAGCAGCTTGGCCGGGGCAGATACGCAGTATTTT
abundance: once; j_gene: TRBJ2-2; v_gene: TRBV27; d_gene: TRBD1; CDR3aa: CASSLYIQGAGELFF; CDR3nt: TGTGCCAGCAGTTTATACATACAGGGGGCCGGGGAGCTGTTTTTT
abundance: .; j_gene: TRBJ2-1; v_gene: TRBV28; d_gene: .; CDR3aa: CASSFMTVAIQRPNSFF; CDR3nt: TGTGCCAGCAGCTTTATGACAGTTGCGATACAGCGTCCGAACAGTTTCTTC
abundance: .; j_gene: TRBJ2-1; v_gene: TRBV13; d_gene: TRBD2; CDR3aa: CASSSALAGGYNEQFF; CDR3nt: TGTGCCAGCAGCTCCGCCCTAGCGGGAGGGTACAATGAGCAGTTCTTC
abundance: .; j_gene: TRBJ1-1; v_gene: TRBV10-3; d_gene: .; CDR3aa: CAISEGGQIRINTEAFF; CDR3nt: TGTGCCATCAGTGAGGGAGGGCAGATCCGGATTAACACTGAAGCTTTCTTT
abundance: .; j_gene: TRBJ1-2; v_gene: TRBV19; d_gene: TRBD1; CDR3aa: CASSFWGTGEGGYGYTF; CDR3nt: TGTGCCAGTAGTTTTTGGGGGACAGGGGAAGGAGGATATGGCTACACCTTC
abundance: .; j_gene: TRBJ1-2; v_gene: TRBV5-1; d_gene: .; CDR3aa: CASSPSQGGDNGYTF; CDR3nt: TGCGCCAGCAGCCCGAGCCAGGGTGGGGACAATGGCTACACCTTC
abundance: .; j_gene: TRBJ2-2; v_gene: TRBV12-5; d_gene: TRBD2; CDR3aa: CASAGSGPGTGKLFF; CDR3nt: TGTGCTAGTGCCGGTAGCGGGCCGGGCACCGGGAAGCTGTTTTTT
abundance: .; j_gene: TRBJ2-7; v_gene: TRBV27; d_gene: .; CDR3aa: CASSSPGEQYF; CDR3nt: TGTGCCAGCAGTTCCCCGGGGGAGCAGTACTTC
abundance: few; j_gene: TRBJ2-1; v_gene: TRBV19; d_gene: .; CDR3aa: CASSIARRAYNEQFF; CDR3nt: TGTGCCAGTAGTATAGCCAGGCGGGCGTACAATGAGCAGTTCTTC
abundance: .; j_gene: TRBJ2-5; v_gene: TRBV4-3; d_gene: .; CDR3aa: CASSQESLLEGSRETQYF; CDR3nt: TGCGCCAGCAGCCAAGAAAGTCTCCTTGAAGGGAGCCGGGAGACCCAGTACTTC
abundance: .; j_gene: TRBJ2-5; v_gene: TRBV4-3; d_gene: TRBD2; CDR3aa: CASSPESDSGRPGETQYF; CDR3nt: TGCGCCAGCAGCCCCGAATCGGACAGCGGGAGGCCGGGGGAGACCCAGTACTTC
abundance: .; j_gene: TRBJ1-5; v_gene: TRBV30; d_gene: .; CDR3aa: CAWSAWDGGDSNQPQHF; CDR3nt: TGTGCCTGGAGTGCCTGGGACGGGGGGGATAGCAATCAGCCCCAGCATTTT
abundance: .; j_gene: TRBJ2-7; v_gene: TRBV6-6; d_gene: TRBD2; CDR3aa: CASSRGPAGNSYEQYF; CDR3nt: TGTGCCAGCAGTAGGGGTCCAGCGGGAAATTCCTACGAGCAGTACTTC
abundance: .; j_gene: TRBJ2-4; v_gene: TRBV10-3; d_gene: TRBD2; CDR3aa: CAISEGREGDENIQYF; CDR3nt: TGTGCCATCAGCGAGGGGCGGGAGGGCGACGAAAACATTCAGTACTTC
abundance: few; j_gene: TRBJ1-1; v_gene: TRBV27; d_gene: .; CDR3aa: CASSPHIASEAFF; CDR3nt: TGTGCCAGCAGTCCTCACATAGCCTCTGAAGCTTTCTTT
abundance: .; j_gene: TRBJ2-2; v_gene: TRBV4-1; d_gene: .; CDR3aa: CASSRLTVNTGELFF; CDR3nt: TGCGCCAGCAGCCGTCTAACAGTGAACACCGGGGAGCTGTTTTTT
abundance: .; j_gene: TRBJ2-7; v_gene: TRBV28; d_gene: TRBD2; CDR3aa: CASSVGDVGTSGGIYEQYF; CDR3nt: TGTGCCAGCAGTGTCGGGGACGTTGGGACTAGCGGGGGAATCTACGAGCAGTACTTC
abundance: .; j_gene: TRBJ2-7; v_gene: TRBV11-2; d_gene: .; CDR3aa: CATQPRELWRSYEQYF; CDR3nt: TGTGCCACCCAGCCACGGGAGTTGTGGCGCTCCTACGAGCAGTACTTC
abundance: once; j_gene: TRBJ2-7; v_gene: TRBV4-2; d_gene: TRBD2; CDR3aa: CASSLLGTSGTYEQYF; CDR3nt: TGTGCCAGCAGCCTCCTGGGGACTAGCGGGACCTACGAGCAGTACTTC
abundance: once; j_gene: TRBJ2-1; v_gene: TRBV5-1; d_gene: TRBD2; CDR3aa: CASSSRLAGGSSYNEQFF; CDR3nt: TGCGCCAGCAGCAGCCGACTAGCGGGAGGCAGCTCCTACAATGAGCAGTTCTTC
abundance: .; j_gene: TRBJ1-2; v_gene: TRBV18; d_gene: .; CDR3aa: CASSPRATGHYGYTF; CDR3nt: TGTGCCAGCTCACCAAGGGCCACAGGCCACTATGGCTACACCTTC
abundance: .; j_gene: TRBJ2-3; v_gene: TRBV9; d_gene: .; CDR3aa: CASSSGKDSTDTQYF; CDR3nt: TGTGCCAGCAGCTCCGGGAAAGACAGCACAGATACGCAGTATTTT
abundance: .; j_gene: TRBJ2-5; v_gene: TRBV23-1; d_gene: TRBD2; CDR3aa: CGRRREQYF; CDR3nt: TGCGGGCGGAGGCGGGAGCAGTACTTC
abundance: .; j_gene: TRBJ1-2; v_gene: TRBV27; d_gene: TRBD1; CDR3aa: CASKEAGGRHGYTF; CDR3nt: TGTGCCAGCAAAGAGGCAGGGGGCCGACATGGCTACACCTTC
abundance: .; j_gene: TRBJ2-7; v_gene: TRBV2; d_gene: TRBD2; CDR3aa: CASSGTSDYEQYF; CDR3nt: TGTGCCAGCAGTGGGACTAGCGACTACGAGCAGTACTTC
abundance: .; j_gene: TRBJ2-3; v_gene: TRBV27; d_gene: .; CDR3aa: CASSLTESTDTQYF; CDR3nt: TGTGCCAGCAGTTTAACTGAGAGCACAGATACGCAGTATTTT